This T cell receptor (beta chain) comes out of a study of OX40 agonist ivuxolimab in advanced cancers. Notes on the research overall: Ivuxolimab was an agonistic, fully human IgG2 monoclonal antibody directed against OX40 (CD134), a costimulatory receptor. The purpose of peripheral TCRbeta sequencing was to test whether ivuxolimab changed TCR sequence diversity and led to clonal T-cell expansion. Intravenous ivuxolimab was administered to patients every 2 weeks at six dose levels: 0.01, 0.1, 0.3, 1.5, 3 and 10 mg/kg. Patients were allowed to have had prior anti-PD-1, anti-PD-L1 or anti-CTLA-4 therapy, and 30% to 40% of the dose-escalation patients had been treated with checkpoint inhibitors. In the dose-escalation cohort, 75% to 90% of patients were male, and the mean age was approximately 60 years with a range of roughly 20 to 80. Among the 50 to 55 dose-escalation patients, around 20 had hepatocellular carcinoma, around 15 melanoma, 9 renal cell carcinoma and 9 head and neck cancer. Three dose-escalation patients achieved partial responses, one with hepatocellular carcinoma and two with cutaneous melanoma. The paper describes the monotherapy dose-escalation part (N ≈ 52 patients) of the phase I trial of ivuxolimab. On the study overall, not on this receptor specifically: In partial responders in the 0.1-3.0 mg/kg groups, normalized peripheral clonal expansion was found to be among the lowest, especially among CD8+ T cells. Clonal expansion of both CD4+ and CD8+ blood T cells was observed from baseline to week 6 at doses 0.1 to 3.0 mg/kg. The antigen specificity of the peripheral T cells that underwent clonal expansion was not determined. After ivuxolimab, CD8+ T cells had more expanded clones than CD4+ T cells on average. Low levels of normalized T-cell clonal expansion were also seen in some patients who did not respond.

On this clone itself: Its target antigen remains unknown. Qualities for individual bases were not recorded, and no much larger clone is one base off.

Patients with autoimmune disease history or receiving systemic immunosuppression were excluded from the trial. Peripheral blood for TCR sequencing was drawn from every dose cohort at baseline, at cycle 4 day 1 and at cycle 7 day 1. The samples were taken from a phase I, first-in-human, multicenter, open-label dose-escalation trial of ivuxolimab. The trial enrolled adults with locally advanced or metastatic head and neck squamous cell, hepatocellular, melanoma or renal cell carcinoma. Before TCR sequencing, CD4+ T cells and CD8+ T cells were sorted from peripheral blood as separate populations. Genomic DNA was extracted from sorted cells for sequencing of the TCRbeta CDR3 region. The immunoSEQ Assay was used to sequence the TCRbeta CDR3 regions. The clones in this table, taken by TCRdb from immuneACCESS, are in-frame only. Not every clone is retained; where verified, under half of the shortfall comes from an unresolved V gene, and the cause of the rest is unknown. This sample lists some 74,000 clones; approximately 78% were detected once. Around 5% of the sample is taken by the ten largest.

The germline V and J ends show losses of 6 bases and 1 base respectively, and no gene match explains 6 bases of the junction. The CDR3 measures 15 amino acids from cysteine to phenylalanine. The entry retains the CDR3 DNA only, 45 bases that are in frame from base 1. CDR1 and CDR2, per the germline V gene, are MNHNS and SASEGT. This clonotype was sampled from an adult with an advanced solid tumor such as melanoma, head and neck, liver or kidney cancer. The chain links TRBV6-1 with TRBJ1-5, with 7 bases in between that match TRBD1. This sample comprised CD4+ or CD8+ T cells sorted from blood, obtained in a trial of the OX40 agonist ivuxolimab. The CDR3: CASRTPTGSNQPQHF. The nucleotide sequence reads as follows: TGTGCCAGCAGGACACCGACAGGGAGCAATCAGCCCCAGCATTTT.